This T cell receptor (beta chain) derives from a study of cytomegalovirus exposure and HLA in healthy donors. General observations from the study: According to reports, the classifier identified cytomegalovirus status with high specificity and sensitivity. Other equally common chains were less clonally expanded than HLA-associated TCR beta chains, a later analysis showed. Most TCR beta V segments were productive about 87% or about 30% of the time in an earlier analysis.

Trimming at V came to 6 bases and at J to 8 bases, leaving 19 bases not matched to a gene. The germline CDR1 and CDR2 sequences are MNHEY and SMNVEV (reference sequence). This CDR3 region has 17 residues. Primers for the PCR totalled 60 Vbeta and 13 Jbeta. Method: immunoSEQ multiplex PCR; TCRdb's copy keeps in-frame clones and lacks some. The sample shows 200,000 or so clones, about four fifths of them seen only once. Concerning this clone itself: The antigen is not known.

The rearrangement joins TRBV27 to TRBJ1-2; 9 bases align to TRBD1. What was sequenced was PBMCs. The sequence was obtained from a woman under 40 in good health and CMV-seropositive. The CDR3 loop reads CASSPSWGTGFVHGYTF. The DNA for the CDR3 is TGTGCCAGCAGCCCCTCCTGGGGGACAGGGTTTGTACACGGCTACACCTTC.